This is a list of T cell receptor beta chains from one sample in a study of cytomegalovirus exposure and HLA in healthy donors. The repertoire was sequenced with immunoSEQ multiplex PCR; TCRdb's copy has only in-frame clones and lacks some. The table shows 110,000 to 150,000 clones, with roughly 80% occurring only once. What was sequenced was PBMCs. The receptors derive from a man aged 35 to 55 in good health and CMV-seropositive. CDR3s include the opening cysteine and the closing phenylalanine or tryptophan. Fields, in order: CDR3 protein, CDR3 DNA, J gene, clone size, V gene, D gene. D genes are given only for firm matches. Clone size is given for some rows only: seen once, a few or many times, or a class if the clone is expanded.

CDR3: CASSSLGLAGGEQYF
DNA: TGTGCCAGCAGCTCCCTTGGACTAGCGGGAGGTGAGCAGTACTTC
J: TRBJ2-7
size: .
V: TRBV7-2
D: TRBD2

CDR3: CSVETTGADTQYF
DNA: TGCAGCGTTGAGACGACCGGGGCAGATACGCAGTATTTT
J: TRBJ2-3
size: .
V: TRBV29-1
D: .

CDR3: CASTETGGSGYEQYF
DNA: TGTGCCAGCACCGAAACAGGGGGTTCTGGATACGAGCAGTACTTC
J: TRBJ2-7
size: .
V: TRBV6-5
D: TRBD1

CDR3: CASSPYSSYEQYF
DNA: TGTGCCAGCTCACCATACAGCTCCTACGAGCAGTACTTC
J: TRBJ2-7
size: .
V: TRBV18
D: .

CDR3: CASSTLQDGRNQPQHF
DNA: TGTGCCAGTAGTACCCTACAGGACGGCCGCAATCAGCCCCAGCATTTT
J: TRBJ1-5
size: .
V: TRBV19
D: .

CDR3: CASSFFGGQETQYF
DNA: TGCGCCAGCAGCTTCTTCGGGGGACAAGAGACCCAGTACTTC
J: TRBJ2-5
size: few
V: TRBV5-1
D: .

CDR3: CASSLVLQGSEAFF
DNA: TGCGCCAGCAGCTTGGTCCTACAGGGGTCTGAAGCTTTCTTT
J: TRBJ1-1
size: .
V: TRBV5-1
D: TRBD1

CDR3: CASSSHRASKNEQFF
DNA: TGTGCCAGCAGCTCCCATCGAGCTAGCAAGAATGAGCAGTTCTTC
J: TRBJ2-1
size: .
V: TRBV6-5
D: .

CDR3: CASSPRTGGVEKLFF
DNA: TGTGCCAGCAGTCCCCGGACAGGGGGCGTTGAAAAACTGTTTTTT
J: TRBJ1-4
size: few
V: TRBV28
D: TRBD1

CDR3: CASSQRKEGGVYGYTF
DNA: TGCGCCAGCAGCCAAAGAAAGGAAGGAGGGGTCTATGGCTACACCTTC
J: TRBJ1-2
size: .
V: TRBV4-3
D: .

CDR3: CAWSMAGSTDTQYF
DNA: TGTGCCTGGAGTATGGCTGGTAGCACAGATACGCAGTATTTT
J: TRBJ2-3
size: .
V: TRBV30
D: .

CDR3: CASSPDSYGYTF
DNA: TGTGCCAGCAGCCCGGACAGCTATGGCTACACCTTC
J: TRBJ1-2
size: .
V: TRBV6-5
D: .

CDR3: CASSPGLAGGLSTDTQYF
DNA: TGTGCCAGCAGCCCCGGACTAGCGGGAGGCCTTAGCACAGATACGCAGTATTTT
J: TRBJ2-3
size: few
V: TRBV5-6
D: TRBD2

CDR3: CASKGGAGGSYEQYF
DNA: TGTGCCAGCAAAGGAGGGGCAGGGGGGTCCTACGAGCAGTACTTC
J: TRBJ2-7
size: .
V: TRBV6-6
D: .

CDR3: CAWSGSGAGYTF
DNA: TGTGCCTGGAGTGGTAGCGGCGCGGGCTACACCTTC
J: TRBJ1-2
size: .
V: TRBV30
D: .

CDR3: CASSQESGFYNEQFF
DNA: TGCGCCAGCAGCCAAGAATCCGGTTTCTACAATGAGCAGTTCTTC
J: TRBJ2-1
size: .
V: TRBV4-3
D: .

CDR3: CASNTGGVYGYTF
DNA: TGTGCCAGTAATACAGGGGGCGTCTATGGCTACACCTTC
J: TRBJ1-2
size: .
V: TRBV19
D: TRBD1

CDR3: CAWTKGTGGANVLTF
DNA: TGTGCCTGGACCAAAGGGACAGGTGGGGCCAACGTCCTGACTTTC
J: TRBJ2-6
size: .
V: TRBV30
D: TRBD1

CDR3: CASSRVSGTEAFF
DNA: TGTGCCAGCAGTAGAGTAAGCGGCACTGAAGCTTTCTTT
J: TRBJ1-1
size: .
V: TRBV6-6
D: .

CDR3: CASSLRTGFSYEQYF
DNA: TGTGCCAGCAGCTTGAGGACAGGGTTCTCCTACGAGCAGTACTTC
J: TRBJ2-7
size: .
V: TRBV5-6
D: TRBD1

CDR3: CASSKGLAGGGGLDNEQFF
DNA: TGTGCCAGTAGCAAGGGACTAGCGGGAGGAGGCGGGTTGGACAATGAGCAGTTCTTC
J: TRBJ2-1
size: .
V: TRBV19
D: TRBD2

CDR3: CSVVLAGVIPEAFF
DNA: TGCAGCGTTGTATTGGCAGGGGTCATACCAGAAGCTTTCTTT
J: TRBJ1-1
size: once
V: TRBV29-1
D: .

CDR3: CASSPSMGGRWASRDTQYF
DNA: TGTGCCAGTAGCCCCTCCATGGGAGGCCGGTGGGCTAGCAGGGATACGCAGTATTTT
J: TRBJ2-3
size: .
V: TRBV19
D: .

CDR3: CASSLEIAGGHTEQFF
DNA: TGCGCCAGCAGCTTGGAAATAGCGGGAGGGCATACTGAGCAGTTCTTC
J: TRBJ2-1
size: .
V: TRBV5-1
D: TRBD2

CDR3: CASSLGWASSYEQYF
DNA: TGTGCCAGCAGCTTGGGTTGGGCCAGCTCCTACGAGCAGTACTTC
J: TRBJ2-7
size: .
V: TRBV5-4
D: .

CDR3: CASSLFPTGGRQPQHF
DNA: TGCGCCAGCAGCTTATTCCCGACAGGTGGGCGACAGCCCCAGCATTTT
J: TRBJ1-5
size: .
V: TRBV5-1
D: .

CDR3: CASSYLAGGRTGELFF
DNA: TGTGCCAGCAGTTACCTAGCGGGGGGGCGTACCGGGGAGCTGTTTTTT
J: TRBJ2-2
size: .
V: TRBV6-5
D: TRBD2

CDR3: CASSLRDYNEQFF
DNA: TGTGCCAGCAGCCTCCGGGACTACAATGAGCAGTTCTTC
J: TRBJ2-1
size: few
V: TRBV6-6
D: .

CDR3: CASSYQQGPDTQYF
DNA: TGCGCCAGCAGCTACCAACAGGGCCCAGATACGCAGTATTTT
J: TRBJ2-3
size: .
V: TRBV5-1
D: .

CDR3: CAWSLANFPMNTQYF
DNA: TGTGCCTGGAGTCTAGCGAATTTTCCCATGAATACGCAGTATTTT
J: TRBJ2-3
size: .
V: TRBV30
D: .

CDR3: CASSPYSGSNYGYTF
DNA: TGTGCCAGCTCACCCTATTCGGGGTCTAACTATGGCTACACCTTC
J: TRBJ1-2
size: .
V: TRBV18
D: .

CDR3: CASRPGLAGRETQYF
DNA: TGTGCCAGCCGACCGGGACTAGCGGGACGGGAGACCCAGTACTTC
J: TRBJ2-5
size: few
V: TRBV2
D: TRBD2

CDR3: CASRVVSFYGYTF
DNA: TGTGCCAGCAGAGTGGTTAGTTTTTATGGCTACACCTTC
J: TRBJ1-2
size: .
V: TRBV13
D: .

CDR3: CASSRNRGVGESEAFF
DNA: TGCGCCAGCAGCCGCAACAGGGGGGTGGGTGAATCTGAAGCTTTCTTT
J: TRBJ1-1
size: .
V: TRBV4-3
D: TRBD1

CDR3: CASSLFGTGRSGANVLTF
DNA: TGCGCCAGCAGCTTATTCGGGACAGGGAGGTCTGGGGCCAACGTCCTGACTTTC
J: TRBJ2-6
size: few
V: TRBV5-1
D: TRBD1

CDR3: CASSQESAAGNTIYF
DNA: TGTGCCAGCAGCCAAGAATCGGCGGCTGGAAACACCATATATTTT
J: TRBJ1-3
size: .
V: TRBV4-2
D: .

CDR3: CSVVIMGGNYGYTF
DNA: TGCAGCGTTGTAATAATGGGGGGAAACTATGGCTACACCTTC
J: TRBJ1-2
size: .
V: TRBV29-1
D: .

CDR3: CASSLQPREEQFF
DNA: TGTGCCAGCAGCTTACAGCCTCGGGAAGAGCAGTTCTTC
J: TRBJ2-1
size: few
V: TRBV11-3
D: .

CDR3: CAWSLAGTDTQYF
DNA: TGTGCCTGGAGTCTAGCGGGAACAGATACGCAGTATTTT
J: TRBJ2-3
size: .
V: TRBV30
D: TRBD2

CDR3: CASSSRPQNSPLHF
DNA: TGTGCCAGCAGTTCGAGACCACAGAATTCACCCCTCCACTTT
J: TRBJ1-6
size: once
V: TRBV28
D: .

CDR3: CASSLGQGPSGNTIYF
DNA: TGTGCCAGCAGTCTGGGACAGGGACCTTCTGGAAACACCATATATTTT
J: TRBJ1-3
size: .
V: TRBV5-8
D: TRBD1

CDR3: CASSADGRRIGNTIYF
DNA: TGTGCCAGCAGCGCCGATGGGAGGCGAATTGGAAACACCATATATTTT
J: TRBJ1-3
size: .
V: TRBV9
D: .

CDR3: CASSPDWNTEAFF
DNA: TGCGCCAGCAGCCCCGACTGGAACACTGAAGCTTTCTTT
J: TRBJ1-1
size: .
V: TRBV4-1
D: .

CDR3: CASSDVPDRGFSNQPQHF
DNA: TGTGCCAGCAGTGACGTACCAGACAGGGGGTTTAGCAATCAGCCCCAGCATTTT
J: TRBJ1-5
size: .
V: TRBV6-4
D: TRBD1

CDR3: CAVLRGRENEQFF
DNA: TGTGCCGTCTTAAGGGGAAGAGAAAATGAGCAGTTCTTC
J: TRBJ2-1
size: once
V: TRBV10-3
D: .